The 7 T cell receptor beta chains below come from one sample, sequenced in a study of CD8 T cells in ankylosing spondylitis. From the 5' RACE reads, TCRdb called clonotypes with MiXCR, one entry per CDR3 protein. The sample records around 250,000 distinct CDR3 sequences, 9.5% to 12% being singletons. The sample was blood, either unsorted or a sorted T cell fraction (not recorded which). These receptors were taken from a male donor with ankylosing spondylitis or in good health (not recorded which).

This clonotype has more than one count but fewer than ten. The J gene is TRBJ1-2, the V gene TRBV6-2 or TRBV6-3, with D unclear. This CDR3 spans 16 amino acids. Germline lookup yields CDR1 MNHEY and CDR2 SVGEGT. Trimming pared 2 bases from V and 12 bases from J, leaving 25 bases between. The CDR3 here is CASSYGPFGRVTMHTF. CDR3 DNA sequence: TGTGCCAGCAGTTACGGCCCCTTCGGCAGAGTAACTATGCACACCTTC.

This clonotype was counted ten times or more. The chain links TRBV12-3 or TRBV12-4 to TRBJ2-2, with D possibly being TRBD2 (6 bases). The CDR3 has 17 residues. Trimming removed 6 bases from V and 5 bases from J, with 22 bases in between. This chain's CDR3 is CASRVLLAGSFTGELFF. CDR3 coding DNA: TGTGCCAGCAGAGTTTTGTTGGCGGGGTCGTTTACCGGGGAGCTGTTTTTT.

This clonotype was recorded at least ten times. The chain combines TRBV5-4 with TRBJ2-7; weak D call: TRBD2 (6 bases). The V end was cut by 2 bases, the J end by 6 bases, with 15 bases between. The CDR3 runs to 14 residues. Germline V gene data show CDR1 as SGHNT and CDR2 as YYREEE (reference sequence). The CDR3 spells CASSLVRGCCEQYF. The CDR3 DNA reads TGTGCCAGCAGCTTAGTACGGGGGTGCTGCGAGCAGTACTTC.

The CDR3 region is CASSPGQAYIAISGYTF. Here the CDR3 DNA reads TGTGCCAGCAGCCCAGGACAGGCATACATTGCCATATCTGGCTACACCTTC. The J gene is TRBJ1-2, the V gene TRBV7-9; 7 nucleotides agree with TRBD1. The V gene's germline CDR1 is SEHNR and CDR2 FQNEAQ (reference sequence). This CDR3 spans 17 amino acids. V dropped 5 bases and J dropped 7; count of bases not matched to a gene: 19.

Concerning this clonotype: This sequence may be a read error, since a much larger clone differs from it by one base. The genes are TRBV10-3 and TRBJ2-1, with D perhaps matching TRBD1 or TRBD2 (5 bases each). The CDR3 totals 15 residues. Germline-derived CDR1 and CDR2 are ENHRY and SYGVKD. CDR3 nucleotide sequence: TGTGACATCAGTGATCCCGGGGCTAACTACAATGAGCAGTTCTTC. This encodes CDISDPGANYNEQFF.

This clonotype was counted at least ten times. V gene TRBV28 combines with J gene TRBJ2-7; 9 bases match TRBD2. This CDR3 is 15 amino acids long. V dropped 2 bases and J dropped 6; count of bases not matched to a gene: 8. CDR1 is MDHEN and CDR2 is SYDVKM in the germline V gene. The CDR3 loop is CASSLLVAGAGEQYF. The CDR3 DNA sequence: TGTGCCAGCAGTTTACTGGTAGCGGGAGCGGGCGAGCAGTACTTC.

This clonotype has at least ten counts. This rearrangement joins TRBV7-9 to TRBJ2-1; possible D gene TRBD1, 7 bases. V was clipped by 5 bases and J by 8 bases, with 13 bases between them. CDR1 is SEHNR, CDR2 FQNEAQ, per germline (reference sequence). The CDR3 runs 13 residues. The CDR3: CASSQGGADEQFF. In DNA form, the CDR3 reads TGTGCCAGCAGCCAGGGGGGTGCCGATGAGCAGTTCTTC. Together with reference TRBV7-9 and TRBJ2-1, the CDR3 gives the full variable domain: DTGVSQNPRHKITKRGQNVTFRCDPISEHNRLYWYRQTLGQGPEFLTYFQNEAQLEKSRLLSDRFSAERPKGSFSTLEIQRTEQGDSAMYLCASSQGGADEQFFGPGTRLTVL.